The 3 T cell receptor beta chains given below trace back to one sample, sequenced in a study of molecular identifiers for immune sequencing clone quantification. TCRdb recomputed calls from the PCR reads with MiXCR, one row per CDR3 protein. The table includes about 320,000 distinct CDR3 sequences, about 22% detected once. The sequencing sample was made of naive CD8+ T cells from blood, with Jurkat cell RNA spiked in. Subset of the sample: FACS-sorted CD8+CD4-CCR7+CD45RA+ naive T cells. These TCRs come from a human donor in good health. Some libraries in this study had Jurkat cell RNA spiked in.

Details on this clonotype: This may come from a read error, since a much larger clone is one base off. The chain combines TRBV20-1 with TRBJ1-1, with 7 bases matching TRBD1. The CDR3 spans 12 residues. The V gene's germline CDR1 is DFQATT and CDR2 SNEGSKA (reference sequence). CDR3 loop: CGARTGPTEAFF. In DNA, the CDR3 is TGCGGTGCCCGGACAGGACCCACTGAAGCTTTCTTT.

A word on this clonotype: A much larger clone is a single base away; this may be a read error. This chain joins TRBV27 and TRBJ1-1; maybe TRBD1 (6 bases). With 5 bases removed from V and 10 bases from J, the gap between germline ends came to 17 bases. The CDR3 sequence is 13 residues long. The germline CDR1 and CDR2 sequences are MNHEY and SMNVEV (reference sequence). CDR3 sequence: CASSPSPEGGAFF. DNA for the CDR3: TGTGCCAGCAGTCCGTCCCCTGAGGGGGGAGCTTTCTTT.

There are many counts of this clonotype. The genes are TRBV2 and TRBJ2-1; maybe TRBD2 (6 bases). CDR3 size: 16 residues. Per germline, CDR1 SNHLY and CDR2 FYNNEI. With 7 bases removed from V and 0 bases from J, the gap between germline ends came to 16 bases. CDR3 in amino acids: CASTAIGGDSYNEQFF. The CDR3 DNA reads TGTGCCAGCACCGCGATCGGGGGAGACTCCTACAATGAGCAGTTCTTC.